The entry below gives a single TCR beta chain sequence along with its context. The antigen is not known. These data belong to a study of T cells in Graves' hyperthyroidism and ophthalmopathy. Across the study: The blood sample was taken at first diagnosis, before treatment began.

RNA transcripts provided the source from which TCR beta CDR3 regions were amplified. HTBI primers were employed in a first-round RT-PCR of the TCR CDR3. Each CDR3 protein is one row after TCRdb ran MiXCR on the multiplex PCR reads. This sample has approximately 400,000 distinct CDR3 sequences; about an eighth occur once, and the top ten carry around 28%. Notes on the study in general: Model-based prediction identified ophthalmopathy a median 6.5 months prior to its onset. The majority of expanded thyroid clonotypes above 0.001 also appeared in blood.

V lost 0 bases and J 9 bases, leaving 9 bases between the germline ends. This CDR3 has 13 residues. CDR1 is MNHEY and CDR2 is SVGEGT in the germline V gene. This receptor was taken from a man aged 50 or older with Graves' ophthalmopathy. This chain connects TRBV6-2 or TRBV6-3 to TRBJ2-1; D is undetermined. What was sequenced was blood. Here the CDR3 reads CASSYSINSEQFF. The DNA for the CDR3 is TGTGCCAGCAGTTACTCGATAAACAGTGAGCAGTTCTTC.